This T cell receptor (beta chain) was found in a study of T cell responses to AZD1222 COVID-19 vaccine. Study findings and constraints: Seropositive status at baseline applied to only a handful of AZD1222 recipients. Among vaccine-associated CD4 TCRs, coverage spanned spike, with dominance at 160-218 and 743-854.

Germline V gene sequence: CDR1 MNHNS, CDR2 SASEGT. The V and J ends lost 3 bases and 4 bases respectively, with 12 bases between them. The CDR3 sequence is 14 residues long. Notes on this clone: The antigen remains unidentified.

The method was immunoSEQ multiplex PCR; TCRdb's version includes in-frame clones alone and lacks a portion of them. This sample has 30,000 to 35,000 clones, with more than 85% found just once. The source was peripheral blood, collected on day 0 of AZD1222 vaccination. This receptor was taken from an adult in good health. This chain joins TRBV6-1 and TRBJ1-2; TRBD1 might be the D (6 bases). The CDR3 sequence: CASSDSGASYGYTF. The DNA for the CDR3 is TGTGCCAGCAGTGATTCGGGGGCCAGCTATGGCTACACCTTC.